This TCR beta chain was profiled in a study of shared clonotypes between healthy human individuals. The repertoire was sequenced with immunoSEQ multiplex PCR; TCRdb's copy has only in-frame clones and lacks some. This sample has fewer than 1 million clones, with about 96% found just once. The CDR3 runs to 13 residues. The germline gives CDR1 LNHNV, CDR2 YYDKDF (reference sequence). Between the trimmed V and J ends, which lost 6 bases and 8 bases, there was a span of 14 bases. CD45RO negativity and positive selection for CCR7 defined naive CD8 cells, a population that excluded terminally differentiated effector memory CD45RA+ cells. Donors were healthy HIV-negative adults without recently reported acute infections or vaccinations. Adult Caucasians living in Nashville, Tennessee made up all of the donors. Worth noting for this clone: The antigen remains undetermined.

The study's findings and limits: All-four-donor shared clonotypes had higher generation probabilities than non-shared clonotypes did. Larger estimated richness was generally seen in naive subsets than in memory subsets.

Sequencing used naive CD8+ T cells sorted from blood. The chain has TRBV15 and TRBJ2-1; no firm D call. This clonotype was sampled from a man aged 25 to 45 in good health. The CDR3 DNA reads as TGTGCCACCAGTGCGGCGGATGACGATGAGCAGTTCTTC. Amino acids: CATSAADDDEQFF.